The 8 T cell receptor beta chains below all came from one sample that was sequenced in a study of T cell responses to AZD1222 COVID-19 vaccine. Produced via immunoSEQ multiplex PCR; TCRdb's table is partial and in-frame only. The repertoire holds about 170,000 clones, with 80% to 95% as singletons. Material: peripheral blood, obtained on day 0 of AZD1222 vaccination. These receptors originate from an adult in good health.

This chain connects TRBV30 to TRBJ1-5; possibly TRBD1 for D (5 bases). With 2 bases removed from V and 0 bases from J, the gap between germline ends came to 8 bases. Germline V gives CDR1 GTSNPN, CDR2 SVGIG (reference sequence). CDR3 length: 14 amino acids. CDR3 protein: CAWSWGNSNQPQHF. The CDR3 nucleotides are TGTGCCTGGAGTTGGGGGAATAGCAATCAGCCCCAGCATTTT.

This chain joins TRBV11-2 and TRBJ1-4; D perhaps matches TRBD1 (5 bases). V gave up 5 bases and J gave up 11 bases, with 30 bases separating them. Germline CDR1 is SGHAT and CDR2 is FQNNGV. The CDR3 covers 18 residues. The CDR3 DNA sequence: TGTGCCAGCAGCCTCGCTGGGACGGCCGATCCTGTTGGCCTTAAACTGTTTTTT. Protein: CASSLAGTADPVGLKLFF.

This chain connects TRBV9 to TRBJ1-2; perhaps TRBD1 as D (5 bases). In germline, CDR1 is SGDLS, CDR2 YYNGEE. The V gene lost 4 bases and the J gene lost 4 bases, with 14 bases spanning the gap. CDR3 size: 14 residues. This CDR3 is CASSTEGTSYGYTF. CDR3 nucleotide sequence: TGTGCCAGCAGCACGGAGGGGACGTCCTATGGCTACACCTTC. The variable domain in full, completed from reference TRBV9 and TRBJ1-2, reads DSGVTQTPKHLITATGQRVTLRCSPRSGDLSVYWYQQSLDQGLQFLIQYYNGEERAKGNILERFSAQQFPDLHSELNLSSLELGDSALYFCASSTEGTSYGYTFGSGTRLTVV.

J is TRBJ1-6 and V is TRBV15; 7 nucleotides agree with TRBD1. Trimming removed 6 bases from V and 11 bases from J; junction bases left unmatched: 16. The CDR3 length is 16 residues. Per germline, CDR1 LNHNV and CDR2 YYDKDF (reference sequence). The chain's CDR3 is CATRPSKSGTEAPLHF. CDR3 nucleotide sequence: TGTGCCACCAGACCAAGCAAATCCGGGACAGAGGCACCCCTCCACTTT.

The rearrangement joins TRBV19 to TRBJ2-3, with D possibly being TRBD1 (6 bases). V was clipped by 1 base and J by 1 base, with 12 bases between them. Germline V gene data show CDR1 as LNHDA and CDR2 as SQIVND (reference sequence). This CDR3 contains 16 residues. The CDR3 sequence is CASSIAGVSGTDTQYF. The CDR3 DNA is TGTGCCAGTAGTATAGCAGGGGTAAGTGGCACAGATACGCAGTATTTT.

The chain joins TRBV5-1 to TRBJ2-2; TRBD1 might be the D (5 bases). V lost 4 bases, J lost 1 base, and 11 bases lay in between. This CDR3 comprises 15 residues. In germline, CDR1 is SGHRS, CDR2 YFSETQ. The CDR3, as DNA: TGCGCCAGCAGCCACAGTGGACAGAACACCGGGGAGCTGTTTTTT. Its protein is CASSHSGQNTGELFF.

The chain employs TRBV7-3 and TRBJ2-1, with D possibly matching TRBD2 (5 bases). V was trimmed by 0 bases and J by 0 bases, leaving 9 bases between them. The CDR3 length is 16 residues. Germline CDR1 reads SGHTA; CDR2 reads FQGTGA. The CDR3 loop is CASSLTSSFSYNEQFF. Here the CDR3 DNA reads TGTGCCAGCAGCTTAACGTCTAGCTTCTCCTACAATGAGCAGTTCTTC. The whole variable domain, remainder taken from reference TRBV7-3 and TRBJ2-1, is GAGVSQTPSNKVTEKGKYVELRCDPISGHTALYWYRQSLGQGPEFLIYFQGTGAADDSGLPNDRFFAVRPEGSVSTLKIQRTERGDSAVYLCASSLTSSFSYNEQFFGPGTRLTVL.

The gene calls are TRBV5-1 and TRBJ1-1; D might be TRBD1 (6 bases). The germline gives CDR1 SGHRS, CDR2 YFSETQ. V gave up 2 bases and J gave up 2 bases, with 10 bases separating them. The CDR3 spans 14 residues. The CDR3 nucleotides are TGCGCCAGCAGCTTTGGGACAACCAACACTGAAGCTTTCTTT. This translates into CASSFGTTNTEAFF.